This T cell receptor beta chain comes out of a study of T-cell reconstitution after alpha-beta-depleted transplantation in children. Study findings and constraints: Reports say that about two months after transplant, the alpha-beta T cells came out of several hundred graft clones that had expanded. T-cell counts and diversity at one year following transplant were attributed mainly to newly produced T cells.

Construction of the TCRbeta library involved unique molecular identifiers. A single record per CDR3 protein comes from TCRdb applying MiXCR to the PCR reads. The sample shows about 600,000 distinct CDR3 sequences, 10% to 15% of them seen only once. As to this clonotype: The antigen remains unidentified.

CDR1 SGDLS and CDR2 YYNGEE come from the germline V gene. V was trimmed by 3 bases and J by 4 bases, leaving 14 bases between them. This CDR3 spans 15 amino acids. The sample was PBMCs, mostly from graft donor cells, taken 360 days after TCRalphabeta/CD19-depleted stem cell transplant. The chain joins TRBV9 to TRBJ2-1; a weak D match, TRBD2 (6 bases). This clonotype was obtained from a male patient younger than 18 who had a stem cell transplant for acute myeloid leukemia, so the T cells may come from the graft donor. The CDR3 region is CASSGGLTHYNEQFF. In DNA, the CDR3 is TGTGCCAGCAGCGGAGGACTAACCCATTACAATGAGCAGTTCTTC.